This record looks at one T cell receptor (beta chain) sequence and its context. Participant reports of clinical history set cohort assignment. Cohort 3 recovery required two negative PCRs, clearance, or symptom resolution. These data originate in a study of blood T cell repertoires in COVID-19. Study-level information: COVID-19 samples, acute and convalescent, were from the United States, Italy and Spain. Sources were T cells, B-cell-depleted T cells, or PBMCs; the material itself was cDNA or gDNA.

TCRdb's table, derived via immunoSEQ multiplex PCR, lists solely in-frame clones and lacks some. Here the sample spans 150,000 to 250,000 clones, roughly 80% being singletons. Input material: PBMCs or T cells enriched from blood (not recorded which). The sequence derives from a middle-aged man who had recovered from COVID-19.

CDR3 amino acids: CASSPPGFSGNTIYF. CDR3 DNA: TGTGCCAGCTCACCCCCAGGGTTCTCTGGAAACACCATATATTTT. The chain uses TRBV18 and TRBJ1-3; D might be TRBD1 (5 bases). In germline, CDR1 is KGHSH, CDR2 LQKENI. The V and J ends lost 3 bases and 0 bases respectively, with 9 bases between them. This CDR3 has 15 amino acids.